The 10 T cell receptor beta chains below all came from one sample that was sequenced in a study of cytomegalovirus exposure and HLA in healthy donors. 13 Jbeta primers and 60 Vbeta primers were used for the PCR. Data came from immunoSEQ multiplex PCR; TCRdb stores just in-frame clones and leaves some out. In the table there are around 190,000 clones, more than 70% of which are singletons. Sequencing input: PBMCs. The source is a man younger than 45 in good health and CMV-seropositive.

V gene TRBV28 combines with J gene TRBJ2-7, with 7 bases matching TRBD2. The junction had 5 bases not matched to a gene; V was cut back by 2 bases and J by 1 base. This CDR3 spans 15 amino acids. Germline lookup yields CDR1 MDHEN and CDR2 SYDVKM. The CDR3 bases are TGTGCCAGCAGTTTACCCCCTAGCGGTTCCTACGAGCAGTACTTC. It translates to CASSLPPSGSYEQYF.

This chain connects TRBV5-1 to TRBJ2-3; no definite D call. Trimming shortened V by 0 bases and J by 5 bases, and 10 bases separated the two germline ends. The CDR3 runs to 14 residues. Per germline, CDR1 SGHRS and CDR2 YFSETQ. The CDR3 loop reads CASSLEHPGDTQYF. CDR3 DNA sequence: TGCGCCAGCAGCTTGGAACACCCGGGAGATACGCAGTATTTT.

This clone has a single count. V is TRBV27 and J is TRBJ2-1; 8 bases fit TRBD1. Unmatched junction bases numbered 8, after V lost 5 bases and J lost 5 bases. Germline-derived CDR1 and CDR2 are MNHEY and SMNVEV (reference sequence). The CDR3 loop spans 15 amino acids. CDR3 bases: TGTGCCAGCAGTCCCGGGACAGGAGTCAACAATGAGCAGTTCTTC. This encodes CASSPGTGVNNEQFF.

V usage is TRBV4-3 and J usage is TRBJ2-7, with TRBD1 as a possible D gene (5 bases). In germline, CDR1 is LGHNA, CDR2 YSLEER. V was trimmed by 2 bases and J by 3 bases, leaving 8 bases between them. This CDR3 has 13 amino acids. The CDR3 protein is CASSQRQGYEQYF. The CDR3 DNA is TGCGCCAGCAGCCAAAGGCAGGGCTACGAGCAGTACTTC.

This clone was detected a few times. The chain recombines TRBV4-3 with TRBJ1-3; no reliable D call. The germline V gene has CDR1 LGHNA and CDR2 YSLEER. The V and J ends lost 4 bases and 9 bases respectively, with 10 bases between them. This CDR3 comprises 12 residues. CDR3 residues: CASSPLEGTIYF. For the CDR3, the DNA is TGCGCCAGCAGCCCGCTGGAGGGCACCATATATTTT.

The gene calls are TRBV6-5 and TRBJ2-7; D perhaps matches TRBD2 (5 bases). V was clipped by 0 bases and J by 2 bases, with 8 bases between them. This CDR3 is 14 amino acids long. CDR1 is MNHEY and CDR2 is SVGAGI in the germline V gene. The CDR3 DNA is TGTGCCAGCAGTTACTCGAGCGGAACCTACGAGCAGTACTTC. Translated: CASSYSSGTYEQYF.

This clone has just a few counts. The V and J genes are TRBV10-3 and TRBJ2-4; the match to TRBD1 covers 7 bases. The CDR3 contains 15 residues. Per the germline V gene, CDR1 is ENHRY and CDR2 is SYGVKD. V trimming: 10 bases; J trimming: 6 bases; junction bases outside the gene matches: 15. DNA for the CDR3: TGTGCCACGCGGCTGACAGGGAATGAGGGAAACATTCAGTACTTC. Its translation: CATRLTGNEGNIQYF.

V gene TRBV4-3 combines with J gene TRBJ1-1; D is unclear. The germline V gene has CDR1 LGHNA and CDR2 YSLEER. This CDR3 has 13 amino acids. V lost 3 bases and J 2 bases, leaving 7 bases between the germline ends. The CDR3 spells CASSQRGNTEAFF. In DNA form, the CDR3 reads TGCGCCAGCAGCCAGCGGGGTAACACTGAAGCTTTCTTT.

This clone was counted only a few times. CDR3 DNA: TGCAGCGTCTTAGGGGGTCAAAGCTCCTACAATGAGCAGTTCTTC. This encodes CSVLGGQSSYNEQFF. The chain links TRBV29-1 to TRBJ2-1, with D maybe TRBD1 (6 bases). This CDR3 spans 15 amino acids. The germline gives CDR1 SQVTM, CDR2 ANQGSEA. V was trimmed by 6 bases and J by 0 bases, leaving 15 bases between them.

The CDR3 coding sequence is TGTGCCAGCGGGGATAGACAGGGGTTGAGCGGTGGCTACACCTTC. This encodes CASGDRQGLSGGYTF. V usage is TRBV6-5 and J usage is TRBJ1-2; 8 nucleotides match TRBD1. The length of the CDR3 is 15 residues. V was clipped by 8 bases and J by 7 bases; unmatched bases: 15. CDR1 MNHEY and CDR2 SVGAGI come from the germline V gene.